The T cell receptor (beta chain) under discussion was sequenced for a study of blood T cell repertoires in COVID-19. Clones were sequenced by immunoSEQ multiplex PCR, and TCRdb holds only the in-frame ones, with some missing. The sample contains hundreds of thousands of clones, over 70% of which appear only once. The origin of this receptor is a woman between 50 and 59 years old with acute or convalescent COVID-19. The sample consisted of peripheral blood.

The CDR3 here is CASSPGGAQPQHF. In DNA form, the CDR3 reads TGTGCCAGCAGCCCCGGGGGGGCTCAGCCCCAGCATTTT. The chain employs TRBV28 and TRBJ1-5; possibly TRBD1 for D (6 bases). Trimming removed 6 bases at V and 6 bases at J, with 12 bases between. Germline-derived CDR1 and CDR2 are MDHEN and SYDVKM. This CDR3 has 13 amino acids.